This paragraph reports one T cell receptor (beta chain). The antigen remains unidentified. Sequencing was performed with immunoSEQ multiplex PCR; in TCRdb, only in-frame clones are kept and a portion is missing. This table holds 150,000 or so clones, 70% to 90% found once. The CDR3 contains 14 residues. Trimming pared 2 bases from V and 0 bases from J, leaving 8 bases between. Germline CDR1 is GTSNPN and CDR2 is SVGIG (reference sequence). The sample is drawn from a study of cytomegalovirus exposure and HLA in healthy donors. Study conclusions and caveats: Confirmation in vitro established that three CMV-associated chains were specific for CMV antigens. Most TCR sequences showed up rarely, but some public TCRs showed up in many donors.

The TCR sequence derives from a man aged 25-45 years in good health and CMV-seropositive. Sequenced input: PBMCs. This chain joins TRBV30 and TRBJ1-5; D is possibly TRBD1 (6 bases). CDR3 protein: CAWSRGYSNQPQHF. Here the CDR3 DNA reads TGTGCCTGGAGTAGGGGGTATAGCAATCAGCCCCAGCATTTT.